A single sample gave rise to the 25 T cell receptor beta chains below, sequenced in a study of shared clonotypes between healthy human individuals. Sequencing used immunoSEQ multiplex PCR; TCRdb keeps in-frame clones, though not all of them. The sample lists about 2.3 million clones, 85% to 95% occurring once. Sequencing used naive CD4+ T cells from PBMCs. Indicated subset: CD45RA+ positively selected. The source is a young man in good health. Some clones in this sample may be carry-over from other donors' samples.

Here the CDR3 DNA reads TGCGCCAGCAGCTTGTTTAAGGCGGGAGGCAGCACAGATACGCAGTATTTT. It is translated as CASSLFKAGGSTDTQYF. This rearrangement joins TRBV5-1 to TRBJ2-3; 8 positions match TRBD2. Germline CDR1 SGHRS, CDR2 YFSETQ. The CDR3 has 17 amino acids. V trimming: 1 base; J trimming: 0 bases; junction bases outside the gene matches: 7.

V usage is TRBV18 and J usage is TRBJ2-7, with TRBD2 matching 7 bases. Germline V lookup: CDR1 KGHSH, CDR2 LQKENI. Losses at the gene ends were 2 bases for V and 3 bases for J; bases not matched to a gene: 7. This CDR3 is 15 amino acids long. The CDR3 coding sequence is TGTGCCAGCTCACCAATCGGGATAGCGGGCTACGAGCAGTACTTC. This encodes CASSPIGIAGYEQYF. The variable domain in full, with the rest retrieved from reference TRBV18 and TRBJ2-7, is NAGVMQNPRHLVRRRGQEARLRCSPMKGHSHVYWYRQLPEEGLKFMVYLQKENIIDESGMPKERFSAEFPKEGPSILRIQQVVRGDSAAYFCASSPIGIAGYEQYFGPGTRLTVT.

The gene calls are TRBV19 and TRBJ1-2; 9 bases map to TRBD1. J gave up 8 bases and V 3 bases, and 10 bases lay outside the gene matches. There are 15 residues in the CDR3. Germline V gene lookup returns CDR1 LNHDA and CDR2 SQIVND (reference sequence). The CDR3 bases are TGTGCCAGTAGTATTAAGACAGGGGGGCATAACGGCTACACCTTC. Its translation is CASSIKTGGHNGYTF.

The chain recombines TRBV27 with TRBJ2-2, with a tentative D call TRBD2 (5 bases). Trimming took off 2 bases at V and 4 bases at J, with 14 bases between the two ends. Germline CDR1 MNHEY, CDR2 SMNVEV (reference sequence). This CDR3 region has 16 residues. The CDR3 region is CASSLRGLLGTGELFF. DNA of the CDR3: TGTGCCAGCAGTTTAAGAGGGCTTCTCGGCACCGGGGAGCTGTTTTTT.

The chain combines TRBV4-1 with TRBJ1-5, with D perhaps matching TRBD1 (5 bases). The CDR3 runs 17 residues. V was trimmed by 4 bases and J by 9 bases, leaving 25 bases between them. Germline V gene data show CDR1 as MGHRA and CDR2 as YSYEKL. The CDR3 DNA reads TGCGCCAGCAGCCTATTATGGGGGGACCGAAAGTCCTCGCCCCAGCATTTT. Translation gives CASSLLWGDRKSSPQHF.

This clone was recorded once. This chain connects TRBV5-4 to TRBJ2-1, with 12 bases identical to TRBD2. Trimming cost V 4 bases and J 7 bases; bases outside gene matches: 6. Germline assignment: CDR1 SGHNT and CDR2 YYREEE (reference sequence). This CDR3 contains 15 residues. CDR3 residues: CASSRTSGTVNEQFF. The CDR3 DNA sequence: TGTGCCAGCAGCCGGACTAGCGGGACGGTAAATGAGCAGTTCTTC. Looking up the rest from reference TRBV5-4 and TRBJ2-1 gives the full variable domain: ETGVTQSPTHLIKTRGQQVTLRCSSQSGHNTVSWYQQALGQGPQFIFQYYREEENGRGNFPPRFSGLQFPNYSSELNVNALELDDSALYLCASSRTSGTVNEQFFGPGTRLTVL.

The V gene is TRBV27, the J gene TRBJ1-4; D gene uncertain. CDR1 MNHEY and CDR2 SMNVEV come from the germline V gene (reference sequence). This CDR3 spans 13 amino acids. Trimming took 7 bases from V and 8 from J, leaving 14 bases between them. CDR3 in DNA: TGTGCCAGCACGGTAGTTGGGAGCGAAAAACTGTTTTTT. Translation gives CASTVVGSEKLFF. The variable domain in full, with the rest retrieved from reference TRBV27 and TRBJ1-4, is EAQVTQNPRYLITVTGKKLTVTCSQNMNHEYMSWYRQDPGLGLRQIYYSMNVEVTDKGDVPEGYKVSRKEKRNFPLILESPSPNQTSLYFCASTVVGSEKLFFGSGTQLSVL.

V and J are TRBV28 and TRBJ1-2; 9 bases are shared with TRBD1. J gave up 8 bases and V 4 bases, and 11 bases lay outside the gene matches. Germline V CDR1 and CDR2: MDHEN, SYDVKM. This CDR3 is built from 15 residues. The CDR3 reads CASSSNDRGRGGYTF. Written as DNA, the CDR3 is TGTGCCAGCAGTTCCAATGACAGGGGGAGAGGGGGCTACACCTTC.

J is TRBJ1-1 and V is TRBV5-1, with D uncertain. V lost 4 bases, J lost 3 bases, and 13 bases lay in between. CDR3 length: 14 amino acids. From germline, CDR1 is SGHRS and CDR2 YFSETQ. In nucleotides, the CDR3 is TGCGCCAGCAGCGCGAGCCCCACCGACACTGAAGCTTTCTTT. Protein product: CASSASPTDTEAFF.

The CDR3 sequence is CASSQDAYRGDTDTQYF. The CDR3 DNA sequence: TGTGCCAGCAGCCAAGATGCGTACCGGGGAGACACAGATACGCAGTATTTT. The V and J genes are TRBV4-2 and TRBJ2-3; TRBD2 is a possible D gene (5 bases). CDR1 LGHNA and CDR2 YNFKEQ come from the germline V gene. This CDR3 contains 17 residues. Trimming took off 0 bases at V and 2 bases at J, with 15 bases between the two ends.

The V and J genes are TRBV7-3 and TRBJ1-2; the D gene is possibly TRBD1 (6 bases). V lost 5 bases and J 8 bases, leaving 15 bases between the germline ends. This CDR3 is 13 amino acids long. Germline CDR1 reads SGHTA; CDR2 reads FQGTGA. The CDR3, as DNA: TGTGCCAGCAGCCCCGGGGGCCCCTGGGGCTACACCTTC. As protein: CASSPGGPWGYTF.

The chain employs TRBV5-6 and TRBJ2-3; D gene uncertain. Trimming pared 0 bases from V and 4 bases from J, leaving 12 bases between. Germline values: CDR1 SGHDT, CDR2 YYEEEE. This CDR3 comprises 15 residues. CDR3 nucleotides: TGTGCCAGCAGCTTGGCCGGAAATCGTCCAGATACGCAGTATTTT. It translates to CASSLAGNRPDTQYF.

This rearrangement joins TRBV7-9 to TRBJ1-4, with D tentatively TRBD1 (5 bases). The ends were cut back, 3 bases at V and 8 bases at J, with 13 bases in the middle. CDR3 size: 14 residues. The V gene's germline CDR1 is SEHNR and CDR2 FQNEAQ (reference sequence). This CDR3 reads CASSFGGRGEKLFF. CDR3 coding DNA: TGTGCCAGCAGCTTTGGGGGACGAGGGGAAAAACTGTTTTTT.

The rearrangement joins TRBV7-6 to TRBJ2-5, with 7 positions matching TRBD2. The V gene end was trimmed by 1 base and the J gene end by 10 bases; junction bases not matched to a gene: 12. This CDR3 spans 15 amino acids. Germline loops: CDR1 SGHVS, CDR2 FNYEAQ. CDR3: CASSLVLAGHRGQYF. CDR3 DNA sequence: TGTGCCAGCAGCTTAGTCTTAGCGGGCCATAGGGGCCAGTACTTC.

The chain uses TRBV6-1 and TRBJ1-2, with D possibly matching TRBD1 (5 bases). CDR3 length: 17 residues. The V gene lost 2 bases and the J gene lost 7 bases, with 23 bases spanning the gap. The germline gives CDR1 MNHNS, CDR2 SASEGT. The CDR3 nucleotides are TGTGCCAGCAGTGAAACCATTCAACAGGACCTCGGGGCTGGCTACACCTTC. Protein sequence: CASSETIQQDLGAGYTF.

This chain connects TRBV11-3 to TRBJ2-2; TRBD2 matches 8 bases. J was trimmed by 1 base and V by 3 bases; bases with no gene match: 1. CDR3 length: 15 amino acids. Germline CDR1 reads SGHNT; CDR2 reads YENEEA. The CDR3 is CASSFSGVNTGELFF. The CDR3 nucleotides are TGTGCCAGCAGCTTTAGCGGGGTGAACACCGGGGAGCTGTTTTTT. The full variable domain, its missing parts supplied by reference TRBV11-3 and TRBJ2-2, is EAGVVQSPRYKIIEKKQPVAFWCNPISGHNTLYWYLQNLGQGPELLIRYENEEAVDDSQLPKDRFSAERLKGVDSTLKIQPAELGDSAVYLCASSFSGVNTGELFFGEGSRLTVL.

The chain is built from TRBV18 and TRBJ2-7, with 8 bases identical to TRBD1. The length of the CDR3 is 15 residues. J was trimmed by 4 bases and V by 2 bases; bases with no gene match: 7. Germline lookup yields CDR1 KGHSH and CDR2 LQKENI. This CDR3 is CASSPATGANYEQYF. DNA of the CDR3: TGTGCCAGCTCACCAGCGACAGGGGCAAATTACGAGCAGTACTTC. Filled out from reference TRBV18 and TRBJ2-7, the complete variable domain reads NAGVMQNPRHLVRRRGQEARLRCSPMKGHSHVYWYRQLPEEGLKFMVYLQKENIIDESGMPKERFSAEFPKEGPSILRIQQVVRGDSAAYFCASSPATGANYEQYFGPGTRLTVT.

V usage is TRBV7-9 and J usage is TRBJ2-2; D perhaps matches TRBD1 (7 bases). The V end was cut by 4 bases, the J end by 7 bases, with 10 bases between. CDR3 length: 13 residues. Germline loops: CDR1 SEHNR, CDR2 FQNEAQ (reference sequence). The CDR3 region is CASSSQGGGELFF. For the CDR3, the DNA is TGTGCCAGCAGCTCCCAGGGGGGCGGGGAGCTGTTTTTT.

The chain links TRBV7-3 to TRBJ1-1; D unclear. The CDR3 contains 13 residues. V was pared by 4 bases and J by 9 bases, with 15 bases between. The germline gives CDR1 SGHTA, CDR2 FQGTGA. The CDR3 is CASSSRLGGQAFF. The CDR3, as DNA: TGTGCCAGCAGCTCCAGATTAGGAGGGCAAGCTTTCTTT. Based on the CDR3 plus reference TRBV7-3 and TRBJ1-1, the full variable domain is GAGVSQTPSNKVTEKGKYVELRCDPISGHTALYWYRQSLGQGPEFLIYFQGTGAADDSGLPNDRFFAVRPEGSVSTLKIQRTERGDSAVYLCASSSRLGGQAFFGQGTRLTVV.

The genes are TRBV19 and TRBJ1-5; D might be TRBD1 (5 bases). Trimming shortened V by 4 bases and J by 0 bases, and 16 bases separated the two germline ends. The CDR3 has 17 residues. From germline, CDR1 is LNHDA and CDR2 SQIVND (reference sequence). The CDR3 is CASSSVGRVGSNQPQHF. DNA of the CDR3: TGTGCCAGTAGTAGCGTGGGACGGGTGGGTAGCAATCAGCCCCAGCATTTT.

This rearrangement joins TRBV30 to TRBJ1-5; D ambiguous. The CDR3 contains 14 residues. The V gene's germline CDR1 is GTSNPN and CDR2 SVGIG (reference sequence). V lost 0 bases to trimming and J lost 7 bases, with 13 bases between them. CDR3 residues: CAWSVARVRQPQHF. CDR3 bases: TGTGCCTGGAGTGTGGCAAGGGTACGACAGCCCCAGCATTTT.

The chain joins TRBV7-8 to TRBJ1-1; perhaps TRBD1 as D (5 bases). V lost 5 bases, J lost 9 bases, and 19 bases lay in between. Germline CDR1 SGHVS, CDR2 FQNEAQ. CDR3 length: 14 amino acids. CDR3 coding DNA: TGTGCCAGCAGCCCAAGCCGGATAGGGGTAAAAGCTTTCTTT. Protein: CASSPSRIGVKAFF.

The rearrangement joins TRBV7-2 to TRBJ2-7; 7 nucleotides align to TRBD2. Germline-derived CDR1 and CDR2 are SGHTA and FQGNSA. The CDR3 consists of 16 residues. The V and J ends lost 2 bases and 0 bases, in that order; junction bases with no gene match: 7. CDR3 sequence (DNA): TGTGCCAGCAGCTTATTCGGTGCGGGAGCCTCCTACGAGCAGTACTTC. Translation: CASSLFGAGASYEQYF.

V is TRBV6-5 and J is TRBJ1-1, with D unresolved. CDR3 length: 13 amino acids. With 7 bases removed from V and 1 base from J, the gap between germline ends came to 10 bases. Per germline, CDR1 MNHEY and CDR2 SVGAGI. CDR3 DNA sequence: TGTGCCAGCAAATGGGGAGGGAACACTGAAGCTTTCTTT. This sequence encodes CASKWGGNTEAFF.

Comments on this clone: The same CDR3 also results from other DNA sequences found in this sample. V usage is TRBV5-1 and J usage is TRBJ1-3; D unclear. Germline V gene sequence: CDR1 SGHRS, CDR2 YFSETQ. V shed 4 bases and J shed 1 base, with 15 bases lying between them. The CDR3 contains 16 residues. CDR3 sequence: CASSPGPLYSGNTIYF. CDR3 DNA: TGCGCCAGCAGCCCAGGACCGTTGTATTCTGGAAACACCATATATTTT.